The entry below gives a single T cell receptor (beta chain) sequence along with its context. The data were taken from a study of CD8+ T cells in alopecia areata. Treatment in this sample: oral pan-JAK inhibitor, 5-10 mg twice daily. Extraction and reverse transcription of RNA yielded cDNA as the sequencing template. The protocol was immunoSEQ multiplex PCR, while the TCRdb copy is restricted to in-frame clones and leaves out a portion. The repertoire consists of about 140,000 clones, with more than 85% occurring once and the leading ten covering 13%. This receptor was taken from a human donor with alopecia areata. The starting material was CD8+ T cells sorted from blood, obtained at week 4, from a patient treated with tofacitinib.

The CDR3 sequence: CASSSHEVNTEAFF. In nucleotides, the CDR3 is TGTGCCAGCAGCTCGCACGAAGTGAACACTGAAGCTTTCTTT. The genes are TRBV13 and TRBJ1-1; D not resolved. In germline, CDR1 is PRHDT, CDR2 FYEKMQ (reference sequence). Trimming shortened V by 4 bases and J by 0 bases, and 9 bases separated the two germline ends. The CDR3 covers 14 residues. Complete variable domain (other parts from reference TRBV13 and TRBJ1-1): AAGVIQSPRHLIKEKRETATLKCYPIPRHDTVYWYQQGPGQDPQFLISFYEKMQSDKGSIPDRFSAQQFSDYHSELNMSSLELGDSALYFCASSSHEVNTEAFFGQGTRLTVV.